The entry that follows covers one T cell receptor beta chain sequence. This entry comes from a study of blood T cell repertoires in COVID-19. CDR1 and CDR2 from the germline V gene are LGHNT and FRNRAP. The trim removed 2 bases at V and 2 bases at J, leaving 5 bases unmatched. The CDR3 has 16 residues. Libraries were prepared by immunoSEQ multiplex PCR; TCRdb keeps only in-frame clonotypes and omits some of them. Here the sample spans under 200,000 clones, around 80% being singletons. The rearrangement uses TRBV12-5 and TRBJ1-3, with 8 bases lining up with TRBD1. The sequence came from a man aged 70-80 years with active or convalescent COVID-19. The sequenced material came from peripheral blood. CDR3 sequence (DNA): TGTGCTAGTGGTTTGAGGACAGGGCTTCCTGGAAACACCATATATTTT. Translated: CASGLRTGLPGNTIYF.